One sample yielded the 29 T cell receptor beta chains listed below, sequenced in a study of Ad26.COV2.S vaccination and SARS-CoV-2 variants. Measured with immunoSEQ multiplex PCR; TCRdb has only the in-frame clones, and not every one. The sample shows about 350,000 clones, 88% of them seen only once. Noted treatment: around 19 received Ad26.COV2.S at low or high dose, single or two shots; about 5 received placebo; per-sample allocation not given. Sampling took place 63 days after the first vaccine or placebo injection. The sample in question was peripheral blood, obtained in a trial of Ad26.COV2.S vaccine versus placebo. Receptor source: a person aged 18-60 years who received the Ad26.COV2.S COVID-19 vaccine or a placebo.

The V call is TRBV19, the J call TRBJ2-3; D is ambiguous. V was shortened by 1 base and J by 3 bases, with 5 bases between the two germline ends. This CDR3 comprises 13 residues. CDR1 and CDR2 from the germline V gene are LNHDA and SQIVND (reference sequence). The chain's CDR3 is CASSIVQTDTQYF. Here the CDR3 DNA reads TGTGCCAGTAGTATAGTACAAACAGATACGCAGTATTTT.

V is TRBV7-3 and J is TRBJ2-3; 12 bases align to TRBD2. This CDR3 spans 17 amino acids. Germline loops: CDR1 SGHTA, CDR2 FQGTGA. V lost 5 bases and J lost 4; bases outside the gene matches: 10. In DNA form, the CDR3 reads TGTGCCAGCAGCCCGACTAGCGGGAGAGAACTGTCAGATACGCAGTATTTT. It specifies CASSPTSGRELSDTQYF.

The CDR3 is CARGTAQETQYF. The CDR3 region has the DNA TGTGCCAGAGGGACGGCTCAAGAGACCCAGTACTTC. This chain connects TRBV2 to TRBJ2-5; D may be TRBD1 or TRBD2 (5 bases each). CDR1 is SNHLY and CDR2 is FYNNEI in the germline V gene. The length of the CDR3 is 12 residues. V was trimmed by 9 bases and J by 2 bases, leaving 10 bases between them.

This clone has a single count. This sequence joins TRBV7-6 and TRBJ2-2, with D unresolved. The length of the CDR3 is 12 residues. The V gene's germline CDR1 is SGHVS and CDR2 FNYEAQ. Trimming took 0 bases from V and 7 from J, leaving 3 bases between them. CDR3 sequence reads: CASSLAYGELFF. The CDR3, as DNA: TGTGCCAGCAGCTTAGCGTACGGGGAGCTGTTTTTT.

The CDR3 DNA sequence: TGTGCCAGCAGTTACGAGGGGGCCCGTGGCTACACCTTC. This sequence encodes CASSYEGARGYTF. This chain connects TRBV6-2 or TRBV6-3 to TRBJ1-2, with 7 bases that match TRBD1. The CDR3 runs 13 residues. The germline V gene encodes CDR1 MNHEY and CDR2 SVGEGT. V gave up 2 bases and J gave up 7 bases; unmatched junction bases: 4.

This chain joins TRBV6-5 and TRBJ1-1, with 9 positions matching TRBD1. Germline CDR1 MNHEY, CDR2 SVGAGI. The J segment lost 3 bases and the V segment lost 7 bases, leaving 6 bases of the junction unmatched. The CDR3 sequence is 14 residues long. Here the CDR3 reads CASNPGQGHTEAFF. In DNA, the CDR3 is TGTGCCAGCAACCCGGGACAGGGTCACACTGAAGCTTTCTTT.

This clone was counted once. The chain is built from TRBV7-3 and TRBJ2-1, with D possibly being TRBD1 or TRBD2 (6 bases each). The CDR3 has 14 amino acids. From germline, CDR1 is SGHTA and CDR2 FQGTGA. V lost 2 bases to trimming and J lost 7 bases, with 12 bases between them. CDR3 residues: CASSLLGGGNEQFF. CDR3 nucleotide sequence: TGTGCCAGCAGCTTATTAGGGGGAGGTAATGAGCAGTTCTTC.

The V call is TRBV28, the J call TRBJ2-5; TRBD2 is a possible D gene (6 bases). This CDR3 is built from 15 residues. Trimming pared 3 bases from V and 2 bases from J, leaving 13 bases between. Germline assignment: CDR1 MDHEN and CDR2 SYDVKM. CDR3 protein: CASSLPGTLQETQYF. The DNA for the CDR3 is TGTGCCAGCAGTTTGCCCGGGACTCTACAAGAGACCCAGTACTTC.

As for this clone: This CDR3 is also generated by other DNA sequences in the sample. The J gene is TRBJ1-5, the V gene TRBV30; D remains ambiguous. The CDR3 runs to 13 residues. The V end was cut by 0 bases, the J end by 4 bases, with 7 bases between. CDR1 GTSNPN and CDR2 SVGIG come from the germline V gene (reference sequence). The CDR3 nucleotides read TGTGCCTGGAGTGTAAGATCTAATCAGCCCCAGCATTTT. This sequence encodes CAWSVRSNQPQHF.

The J gene is TRBJ2-3, the V gene TRBV6-6; TRBD1 might be the D (6 bases). The CDR3 contains 14 residues. The germline V gene has CDR1 MNHNY and CDR2 SVGAGI (reference sequence). The ends were cut back, 6 bases at V and 4 bases at J, with 14 bases in the middle. The CDR3: CASSRDTLPDTQYF. CDR3 coding DNA: TGTGCCAGCAGCCGGGACACCTTGCCAGATACGCAGTATTTT.

The chain recombines TRBV6-1 with TRBJ2-7; no definite D call. V was pared by 0 bases and J by 4 bases, with 10 bases between. Germline CDR1 and CDR2: MNHNS and SASEGT. This CDR3 has 14 amino acids. CDR3 DNA: TGTGCCAGCAGTGAAGCGCATACGGGTTACGAGCAGTACTTC. It specifies CASSEAHTGYEQYF.

Turning to this clone: Other DNA sequences of this sample code for an identical CDR3. This chain links TRBV24-1 with TRBJ1-5; the match to TRBD1 covers 9 bases. Germline loops: CDR1 KGHDR, CDR2 SFDVKD. Trimming removed 4 bases from V and 5 bases from J; junction bases left unmatched: 2. The CDR3 totals 14 residues. The CDR3 is CATSDRTGDQPQHF. The DNA for the CDR3 is TGTGCCACCAGTGACCGGACAGGGGATCAGCCCCAGCATTTT.

The chain has TRBV7-3 and TRBJ2-6, with a possible D match to TRBD1 (5 bases). Germline CDR1 and CDR2: SGHTA and FQGTGA. V lost 7 bases and J 0 bases, leaving 19 bases between the germline ends. This CDR3 has 18 residues. The CDR3 region has the DNA TGTGCCAGCATCTCCACACCACAGGTTCTCTCTGGGGCCAACGTCCTGACTTTC. Its translation: CASISTPQVLSGANVLTF.

This clone was counted between two and nine times. V is TRBV2 and J is TRBJ1-1; 9 bases line up with TRBD1. V shed 0 bases, J shed 5 bases, and the junction held 13 bases outside the gene matches. This CDR3 comprises 18 residues. The V gene's germline CDR1 is SNHLY and CDR2 FYNNEI. CDR3 in amino acids: CASSEALAKDRGRTEAFF. CDR3 DNA: TGTGCCAGCAGTGAAGCGCTTGCTAAGGACAGGGGCCGGACTGAAGCTTTCTTT.

The V gene is TRBV28, the J gene TRBJ1-2; the D gene is possibly TRBD1 (6 bases). CDR1 and CDR2 from the germline V gene are MDHEN and SYDVKM. CDR3 length: 14 amino acids. The V end was cut by 7 bases, the J end by 4 bases, with 16 bases between. In nucleotides, the CDR3 is TGTGCCAGCAATACAGGGCTTTCTACCTATGGCTACACCTTC. It specifies CASNTGLSTYGYTF.

This chain uses TRBV7-2 with TRBJ2-3, with TRBD2 matching over 8 bases. J gave up 2 bases and V 3 bases, and 1 base lay outside the gene matches. The CDR3 length is 14 residues. The V gene's germline CDR1 is SGHTA and CDR2 FQGNSA. Here the CDR3 DNA reads TGTGCCAGCAGCTTGGGACTAGTCACAGATACGCAGTATTTT. This codes for CASSLGLVTDTQYF.

This chain connects TRBV5-1 to TRBJ2-7, with TRBD1 as a possible D gene (5 bases). In germline, CDR1 is SGHRS, CDR2 YFSETQ. The CDR3 covers 13 residues. Trimming cost V 0 bases and J 5 bases, with 9 bases left between them. DNA for the CDR3: TGCGCCAGCAGCTTGGGACAGCGCAACGAGCAGTACTTC. This translates into CASSLGQRNEQYF.

The chain employs TRBV2 and TRBJ2-2; no firm D call. Trimming removed 7 bases at V and 1 base at J, with 10 bases between. This CDR3 is 14 amino acids long. The germline CDR1 and CDR2 sequences are SNHLY and FYNNEI. CDR3 protein: CASTWIENTGELFF. The CDR3 coding sequence is TGTGCCAGCACATGGATTGAGAACACCGGGGAGCTGTTTTTT. The full variable domain, rest sourced from reference TRBV2 and TRBJ2-2, is EPEVTQTPSHQVTQMGQEVILRCVPISNHLYFYWYRQILGQKVEFLVSFYNNEISEKSEIFDDQFSVERPDGSNFTLKIRSTKLEDSAMYFCASTWIENTGELFFGEGSRLTVL.

J is TRBJ1-6 and V is TRBV19; 8 nucleotides match TRBD1. CDR1 is LNHDA, CDR2 SQIVND, per germline (reference sequence). There are 15 residues in the CDR3. J gave up 10 bases and V 5 bases, and 10 bases lay outside the gene matches. DNA for the CDR3: TGTGCCAGTAGTCCCGGACAGGGCCTTCGCTCACCCCTCCACTTT. Translated, it gives CASSPGQGLRSPLHF. The whole variable domain, remainder taken from reference TRBV19 and TRBJ1-6, is DGGITQSPKYLFRKEGQNVTLSCEQNLNHDAMYWYRQDPGQGLRLIYYSQIVNDFQKGDIAEGYSVSREKKESFPLTVTSAQKNPTAFYLCASSPGQGLRSPLHFGNGTRLTVT.

This clone was detected only a few times. V is TRBV7-9 and J is TRBJ1-3; D not resolved. Trimming shortened V by 4 bases and J by 2 bases, and 12 bases separated the two germline ends. There are 15 residues in the CDR3. Germline CDR1 and CDR2: SEHNR and FQNEAQ (reference sequence). This CDR3 is CASSSASGAGNTIYF. The CDR3 coding sequence is TGTGCCAGCAGCTCGGCGTCGGGAGCTGGAAACACCATATATTTT.

V gene TRBV19 combines with J gene TRBJ2-7; D is unresolved. Germline values: CDR1 LNHDA, CDR2 SQIVND (reference sequence). The CDR3 loop spans 14 amino acids. V gave up 3 bases and J gave up 3 bases, with 12 bases separating them. The CDR3 region has the DNA TGTGCCAGTAGTATTGGGCCAGGCCACTACGAGCAGTACTTC. Translated: CASSIGPGHYEQYF.

This clone was counted a few times. The chain links TRBV7-9 to TRBJ1-3; D remains unclear. V was trimmed by 5 bases and J by 4 bases, leaving 15 bases between them. In germline, CDR1 is SEHNR, CDR2 FQNEAQ (reference sequence). The CDR3 extends over 15 amino acids. CDR3 residues: CASSQRPVLGNTIYF. The CDR3 region has the DNA TGTGCCAGCAGCCAGCGTCCGGTACTCGGAAACACCATATATTTT.

This chain joins TRBV6-5 and TRBJ1-2; D not resolved. The V end lost 5 bases, the J end lost 4 bases, and 11 bases lay between the germline ends. CDR3 length: 13 amino acids. CDR1 is MNHEY, CDR2 SVGAGI, per germline. CDR3 nucleotides: TGTGCCAGCAGTCCTCGACTATCCTATGGCTACACCTTC. Translation: CASSPRLSYGYTF.

This clone came up once. The chain carries TRBV6-5 and TRBJ1-1; 7 nucleotides agree with TRBD1. CDR1 and CDR2 from the germline V gene are MNHEY and SVGAGI. The CDR3 has 10 residues. V lost 6 bases and J lost 10; bases outside the gene matches: 2. In DNA, the CDR3 is TGTGCCAGCAGGGACAGGAGAGCTTTCTTT. Protein product: CASRDRRAFF.

V gene TRBV3-1 (or the pseudogene TRBV3-2) combines with J gene TRBJ2-7, with 7 bases lining up with TRBD1. From germline, CDR1 is LGHDT and CDR2 YNNKEL (reference sequence). This CDR3 is built from 15 residues. V shed 2 bases, J shed 0 bases, and the junction held 4 bases outside the gene matches. The chain's CDR3 is CASSQLRDSSYEQYF. Written as DNA, the CDR3 is TGTGCCAGCAGCCAATTACGGGACAGCTCCTACGAGCAGTACTTC.

The genes are TRBV2 and TRBJ2-3; no definite D call. V lost 7 bases and J lost 1, with 9 bases in between. Looked up from germline, CDR1 is SNHLY and CDR2 is FYNNEI. This CDR3 is built from 13 residues. The CDR3 DNA sequence: TGTGCCAGCATAGGAGAGGGCACAGATACGCAGTATTTT. This encodes CASIGEGTDTQYF.

CDR3 DNA: TGCGCCAGCAGCCACCAGGAAAAACTGTTTTTT. Its translation: CASSHQEKLFF. The gene calls are TRBV4-1 and TRBJ1-4; no reliable D call. The germline gives CDR1 MGHRA, CDR2 YSYEKL. The CDR3 runs to 11 residues. V lost 3 bases to trimming and J lost 8 bases, with 4 bases between them.

This clone was found a few times. V gene TRBV27 combines with J gene TRBJ2-7; D perhaps matches TRBD2 (5 bases). Germline CDR1 and CDR2: MNHEY and SMNVEV (reference sequence). V dropped 3 bases and J dropped 2 bases, with 14 bases sitting between them. This CDR3 has 15 residues. CDR3 nucleotides: TGTGCCAGCAGTTTGGTAGAGGGATCCACCTACGAGCAGTACTTC. As protein: CASSLVEGSTYEQYF.

A single count supports this clone. The chain recombines TRBV13 with TRBJ2-3; TRBD1 matches 9 bases. Trimming cost V 5 bases and J 5 bases; bases outside gene matches: 5. From germline, CDR1 is PRHDT and CDR2 FYEKMQ (reference sequence). The CDR3 has 14 amino acids. The CDR3 DNA follows: TGTGCCAGCAGCCCCTGGACAGGGGAAGATACGCAGTATTTT. Amino acid sequence: CASSPWTGEDTQYF.